The clone carrying this T cell receptor (beta chain) was seen many times. Its antigen is not known. The data were obtained in a study of molecular identifiers for immune sequencing clone quantification. Points from the study as a whole: Because of identical TCR molecules sharing a barcode, sizes of highly expanded clones could be underestimated. In CMV-specific effectors, clones above 20 copies held over 99% of molecules; naive, under 1%. One cell's worth of spiked Jurkat TCR RNA was reportedly detectable among 900,000 to 1,000,000 naive cells.

With listed TCR primers and previously described methods, bulk TCR libraries were prepared. MiXCR was run by TCRdb on the PCR reads, yielding one entry per CDR3 protein. Among nearly 650,000 distinct CDR3 sequences listed, about 25% were seen once. The V and J ends lost 2 bases and 3 bases, in that order; junction bases with no gene match: 5. CDR1 is MNHEY and CDR2 is SVGEGT in the germline V gene. This CDR3 has 16 residues. Sequencing was performed on naive CD8+ T cells from blood, with Jurkat cell RNA spiked in. Noted subset: FACS-sorted CD8+CD4-CCR7+CD45RA+ naive T cells. The TCR originated in a human donor in good health. Some libraries in this study had Jurkat cell RNA spiked in. The V and J genes are TRBV6-2 or TRBV6-3 and TRBJ2-3, with TRBD2 matching 10 bases. DNA for the CDR3: TGTGCCAGCAGTTACCCGGGGACTAGCGTGACAGATACGCAGTATTTT. It is translated as CASSYPGTSVTDTQYF.